This TCR beta chain came from a study of blood T cell repertoires in COVID-19. Whole-study context: Spain, Italy and the United States supplied samples that represented acute and convalescent COVID-19. T cells, B-cell-depleted T cells, or PBMCs supplied cDNA or gDNA.

Per the original data handling: Quantification of nucleated cells was approximated via reference gene primer amplification. This table comes from immunoSEQ multiplex PCR, and its TCRdb copy is limited to in-frame clones, with some not included. V, J and clone size derive from that table, while D and trimming were established from the DNA sequence. This table holds approximately 72,000 clones, more than 80% found once. Germline V lookup: CDR1 SNHLY, CDR2 FYNNEI. The CDR3 consists of 16 residues. J gave up 4 bases and V 6 bases, and 12 bases lay outside the gene matches. Specimen: peripheral blood. This clonotype was sampled from an elderly woman with active or convalescent COVID-19. The gene calls are TRBV2 and TRBJ1-5; 7 bases match TRBD1. CDR3 DNA: TGTGCCAGCAGCGCCTTCGTTGACAGGGAGAATCAGCCCCAGCATTTT. Protein: CASSAFVDRENQPQHF.